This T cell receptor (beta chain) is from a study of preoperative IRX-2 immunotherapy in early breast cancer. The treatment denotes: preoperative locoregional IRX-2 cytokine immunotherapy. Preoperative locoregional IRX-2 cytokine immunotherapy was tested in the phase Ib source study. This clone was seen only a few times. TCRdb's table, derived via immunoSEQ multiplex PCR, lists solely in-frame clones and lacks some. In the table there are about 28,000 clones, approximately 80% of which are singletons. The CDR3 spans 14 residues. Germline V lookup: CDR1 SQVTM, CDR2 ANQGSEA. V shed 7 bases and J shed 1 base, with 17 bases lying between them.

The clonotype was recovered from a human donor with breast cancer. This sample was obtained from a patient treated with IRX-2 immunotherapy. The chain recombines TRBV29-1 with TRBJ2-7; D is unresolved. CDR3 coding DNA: TGCAGCGCCAAGCTTCATCGGCATTCCTACGAGCAGTACTTC. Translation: CSAKLHRHSYEQYF.